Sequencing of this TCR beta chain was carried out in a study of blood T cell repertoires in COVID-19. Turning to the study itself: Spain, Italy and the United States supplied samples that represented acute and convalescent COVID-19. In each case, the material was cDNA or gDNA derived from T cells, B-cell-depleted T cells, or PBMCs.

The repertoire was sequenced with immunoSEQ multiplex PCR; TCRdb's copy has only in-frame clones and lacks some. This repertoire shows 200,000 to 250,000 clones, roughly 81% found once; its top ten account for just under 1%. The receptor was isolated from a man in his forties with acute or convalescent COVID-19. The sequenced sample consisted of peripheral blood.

The DNA for the CDR3 is TGTGCCAGCAGCCTGTCGACAGGGGGCACTGAAGCTTTCTTT. It translates to CASSLSTGGTEAFF. The rearrangement links TRBV16 to TRBJ1-1, with 9 bases matching TRBD1. Germline CDR1 KGHSY, CDR2 FQNENV. The V gene end was trimmed by 4 bases and the J gene end by 4 bases; junction bases not matched to a gene: 4. The CDR3 loop spans 14 amino acids.